The sequence of this T cell receptor (beta chain) was determined in a study of cytomegalovirus exposure and HLA in healthy donors. Study results and limitations: For TCR beta chains, V- and J-gene trimming was later linked to a missense DCLRE1C variant. The listing of 150 to 200 TCR beta chains classed them as cytomegalovirus-associated.

V trimming: 3 bases; J trimming: 0 bases; junction bases outside the gene matches: 3. Germline loops: CDR1 LGHNA, CDR2 YSLEER. The CDR3 covers 15 residues. In the PCR, 60 Vbeta and 13 Jbeta primers were used. Sequenced by immunoSEQ multiplex PCR; TCRdb stores in-frame clones only, minus some. The sample lists 150,000 to 200,000 clones, over 80% seen once, with 1.5% to 2% in the top ten. This clone was recorded once. Antigen specificity is unknown. The sequence was obtained from a man in his fifties in good health and CMV-seronegative. Source material: PBMCs. This chain connects TRBV4-3 to TRBJ2-7; the match to TRBD1 covers 9 bases. The DNA for the CDR3 is TGCGCCAGCAGCCATCGGACAGGGGTCTCCTACGAGCAGTACTTC. Translation gives CASSHRTGVSYEQYF.